A single sample gave rise to the 30 T cell receptor beta chains below, sequenced in a study of CXCR3 chemokines and chemotherapy response in bladder cancer. MiXCR, applied by TCRdb to the PCR reads, yields one record per CDR3 protein. The sample lists thousands of distinct CDR3 sequences; about a sixth were seen once. The sample was gathered from a patient whose treatment included neoadjuvant chemotherapy. Source of these receptors: a human donor with bladder cancer that responded to neoadjuvant chemotherapy.

By frequency in the sample, this clonotype is medium-sized (0.01 to 0.1%). This rearrangement joins TRBV6-1 to TRBJ2-7; 8 bases map to TRBD2. Germline V gene sequence: CDR1 MNHNS, CDR2 SASEGT. V was pared by 2 bases and J by 7 bases, with 7 bases of the junction left unmatched. This CDR3 spans 14 amino acids. CDR3 DNA: TGTGCCAGCAGTGAACAAGCGGGAGTATGGGAGCAGTACTTC. Its translation is CASSEQAGVWEQYF.

This clonotype was recorded many times. This sequence joins TRBV12-3 or TRBV12-4 and TRBJ1-2; weak D call: TRBD1 (5 bases). Trimming removed 5 bases at V and 8 bases at J, with 15 bases between. This CDR3 contains 13 residues. CDR3 sequence reads: CASSRDLIQGYTF. The CDR3 nucleotides are TGTGCCAGCAGTCGGGACCTCATTCAGGGCTACACCTTC.

This clonotype is medium-sized by share. The chain joins TRBV19 to TRBJ2-7; D tentatively reads TRBD1 or TRBD2 (5 bases each). The CDR3 is 15 amino acids. Germline assignment: CDR1 LNHDA and CDR2 SQIVND (reference sequence). Deletions cut 9 bases from V and 3 bases from J, with 21 bases between. The CDR3 spells CASGPGRGTDYEQYF. CDR3 coding DNA: TGTGCCAGCGGACCGGGAAGAGGGACCGACTACGAGCAGTACTTC.

By proportion, this clonotype is medium-sized (0.01 to 0.1%). The chain has TRBV7-2 and TRBJ2-1; TRBD1 matches 9 bases. This CDR3 contains 14 residues. CDR1 SGHTA and CDR2 FQGNSA come from the germline V gene. V lost 9 bases, J lost 1 base, and 4 bases stayed unmatched. In nucleotides, the CDR3 is TGTGCCAGTAGCGACAGGGGGTCCTACAATGAGCAGTTCTTC. This sequence encodes CASSDRGSYNEQFF.

Ten or more counts support this clonotype. In DNA, the CDR3 is TGTGCCAGCAGCGCGGACCGCCGCTCCTACAATGAGCAGTTCTTC. Translated: CASSADRRSYNEQFF. The chain has TRBV9 and TRBJ2-1, with D unclear. The length of the CDR3 is 15 residues. Germline V lookup: CDR1 SGDLS, CDR2 YYNGEE. Trimming took 3 bases from V and 0 from J, leaving 10 bases between them.

This clonotype was recorded many times. The rearrangement joins TRBV10-3 to TRBJ1-6, with a weak D call TRBD1 (6 bases). Germline CDR1 reads ENHRY; CDR2 reads SYGVKD. Trimming cost V 3 bases and J 10 bases, with 7 bases left between them. This CDR3 region has 12 residues. The CDR3 bases are TGTGCCATCAGTGACAGGGGCTCACCCCTCCACTTT. Its translation: CAISDRGSPLHF.

The sample holds many counts of this clonotype. The chain joins TRBV7-9 to TRBJ2-3; a weak D match, TRBD2 (6 bases). This CDR3 has 16 residues. V lost 1 base to trimming and J lost 2 bases, with 13 bases between them. Germline loops: CDR1 SEHNR, CDR2 FQNEAQ (reference sequence). The CDR3 DNA reads as TGTGCCAGCAGCTTAGGGGAGGCTCCCCCCACAGATACGCAGTATTTT. Its protein product is CASSLGEAPPTDTQYF.

As for this clonotype: This likely came from a read error, as a far larger clone is one base away. V is TRBV6-2 or TRBV6-3 and J is TRBJ2-7, with TRBD2 matching over 11 bases. There are 15 residues in the CDR3. Unmatched junction bases numbered 10, after V lost 5 bases and J lost 7 bases. Per the germline V gene, CDR1 is MNHEY and CDR2 is SVGEGT. The CDR3 coding sequence is TGTGCCAGCAGTACGCCGGGACTAGCGGACAATGAGCAGTACTTC. It translates to CASSTPGLADNEQYF.

This clonotype is medium-sized (0.01 to 0.1%) by share. V is TRBV6-5 and J is TRBJ2-5, with D perhaps matching TRBD2 (5 bases). CDR3 size: 13 residues. Germline V gives CDR1 MNHEY, CDR2 SVGAGI. V was clipped by 7 bases and J by 2 bases, with 11 bases between them. CDR3 in amino acids: CASTRRIQETQYF. The CDR3 DNA follows: TGTGCCAGCACACGGAGGATTCAAGAGACCCAGTACTTC.

This clonotype was observed a handful of times. The chain employs TRBV11-2 and TRBJ2-1; unclear D gene. Trimming left V 1 base short and J 0 bases short, with 7 bases between. Germline CDR1 is SGHAT and CDR2 is FQNNGV. The CDR3 totals 15 residues. CDR3 in DNA: TGTGCCAGCAGCTTAGGGCGGAGCTCCTACAATGAGCAGTTCTTC. Its translation is CASSLGRSSYNEQFF.

This clonotype is medium-sized (0.01 to 0.1%) by share. The CDR3 sequence is CSADGADIGAFF. For the CDR3, the DNA is TGCAGCGCGGACGGGGCCGATATAGGGGCTTTCTTT. The chain employs TRBV29-1 and TRBJ1-1, with D possibly matching TRBD1 (5 bases). CDR3 length: 12 amino acids. Germline V gene sequence: CDR1 SQVTM, CDR2 ANQGSEA. V lost 7 bases and J lost 11, with 20 bases in between.

This clonotype was seen many times. The J gene is TRBJ2-5, the V gene TRBV7-9; D gene uncertain. Germline V gene data show CDR1 as SEHNR and CDR2 as FQNEAQ (reference sequence). There are 12 residues in the CDR3. Trimming pared 4 bases from V and 3 bases from J, leaving 6 bases between. The CDR3 bases are TGTGCCAGCAGCTATGGGAAAGAGACCCAGTACTTC. Its translation: CASSYGKETQYF.

This clonotype was counted between two and nine times. This sequence joins TRBV7-9 and TRBJ2-4; D uncertain. The V and J ends lost 2 bases and 2 bases respectively, with 10 bases between them. Germline-derived CDR1 and CDR2 are SEHNR and FQNEAQ (reference sequence). This CDR3 contains 15 residues. The DNA of the CDR3 is TGTGCCAGCAGCTTACTCCAGCAATCCAAAAACATTCAGTACTTC. Residues: CASSLLQQSKNIQYF.

This clonotype was picked up many times. This chain connects TRBV6-2 or TRBV6-3 to TRBJ2-7; 13 nucleotides match TRBD2. Germline V gene lookup returns CDR1 MNHEY and CDR2 SVGEGT. V was pared by 4 bases and J by 7 bases, with 4 bases of the junction left unmatched. The CDR3 loop spans 14 amino acids. DNA for the CDR3: TGTGCCAGCAGTTCCCGACTAGCGGGAGGTGAGCAGTACTTC. It encodes CASSSRLAGGEQYF.

This clonotype was recorded a few times. V gene TRBV20-1 combines with J gene TRBJ1-1; weak D call: TRBD1 (5 bases). CDR1 DFQATT and CDR2 SNEGSKA come from the germline V gene (reference sequence). The CDR3 contains 14 residues. V was shortened by 6 bases and J by 0 bases, with 14 bases between the two germline ends. CDR3 DNA sequence: TGCAGTGCCAATTCGGGACTCATGAACACTGAAGCTTTCTTT. Translation: CSANSGLMNTEAFF.

This clonotype qualifies as medium-sized. The chain carries TRBV6-2 or TRBV6-3 and TRBJ2-5, with 13 bases identical to TRBD2. CDR3 size: 16 residues. Trimming at V came to 4 bases and at J to 3 bases, leaving 5 bases not matched to a gene. Germline CDR1 is MNHEY and CDR2 is SVGEGT. The CDR3 DNA reads as TGTGCCAGCAGTTCAGGACTAGCGGGAGTGGAAGAGACCCAGTACTTC. It yields the protein CASSSGLAGVEETQYF.

At least ten counts were recorded for this clonotype. CDR3 residues: CASRGRRPGYGYTF. The CDR3 DNA is TGTGCCAGCAGGGGACGGAGGCCTGGCTATGGCTACACCTTC. The chain uses TRBV28 and TRBJ1-2; D possibly corresponds to TRBD1 (5 bases). This CDR3 contains 14 residues. CDR1 is MDHEN, CDR2 SYDVKM, per germline. Trimming shortened V by 6 bases and J by 4 bases, and 15 bases separated the two germline ends.

At least ten counts were recorded for this clonotype. The gene calls are TRBV20-1 and TRBJ1-6; TRBD1 agrees at 9 bases. The CDR3 spans 13 residues. Germline V gene sequence: CDR1 DFQATT, CDR2 SNEGSKA (reference sequence). J lost 8 bases, V lost 5 bases, and 4 bases had no gene match. CDR3 loop: CSALDRGDSPLHF. In nucleotides, the CDR3 is TGCAGTGCTTTAGACAGGGGGGATTCACCCCTCCACTTT.

The V and J genes are TRBV28 and TRBJ1-1, with TRBD1 as a possible D gene (6 bases). There are 17 residues in the CDR3. CDR1 MDHEN and CDR2 SYDVKM come from the germline V gene. The V end was cut by 3 bases, the J end by 0 bases, with 17 bases between. CDR3 residues: CASSLPGQLYMNTEAFF. Here the CDR3 DNA reads TGTGCCAGCAGTTTGCCAGGACAGCTATACATGAACACTGAAGCTTTCTTT.

In this sample, this clonotype turned up many times. The chain links TRBV11-3 to TRBJ2-2; D unclear. The CDR3 has 14 residues. Germline V lookup: CDR1 SGHNT, CDR2 YENEEA. V shed 3 bases and J shed 4 bases, with 9 bases lying between them. The CDR3 region is CASSLSPTTGELFF. CDR3 bases: TGTGCCAGCAGCTTGAGCCCGACCACCGGGGAGCTGTTTTTT.

Concerning this clonotype: A far larger clone is off by one base, so a read error is likely. The chain is built from TRBV6-2 or TRBV6-3 and TRBJ1-2; 11 bases are a match to TRBD2. The J call may be incorrect, as the DNA end agrees better with TRBJ2-1. Per the germline V gene, CDR1 is MNHEY and CDR2 is SVGEGT. The CDR3 is 15 amino acids. This CDR3 is CASSTPGLAENEQFF. As DNA, the CDR3 is TGTGCCAGCAGTACGCCGGGACTAGCGGAAAATGAGCAGTTCTTC.

This clonotype was recorded at least ten times. CDR3 protein: CASSFPGKETQYF. In DNA form, the CDR3 reads TGTGCCAGCAGCTTCCCGGGAAAAGAGACCCAGTACTTC. The V gene is TRBV5-6, the J gene TRBJ2-5; D possibly corresponds to TRBD2 (5 bases). The CDR3 has 13 amino acids. The V end was cut by 2 bases, the J end by 3 bases, with 8 bases between. CDR1 is SGHDT, CDR2 YYEEEE, per germline.

There are many counts of this clonotype. V is TRBV7-9 and J is TRBJ1-2; D is possibly TRBD1 (6 bases). From germline, CDR1 is SEHNR and CDR2 FQNEAQ (reference sequence). The CDR3 is 13 amino acids. The V end was cut by 5 bases, the J end by 8 bases, with 15 bases between. CDR3 region: CASSRRQDQGYTF. CDR3 DNA: TGTGCCAGCAGCCGGAGACAGGACCAGGGCTACACCTTC.

The chain links TRBV19 to TRBJ1-1; no reliable D call. V gave up 9 bases and J gave up 0 bases, with 11 bases separating them. The CDR3 length is 13 residues. The germline CDR1 and CDR2 sequences are LNHDA and SQIVND (reference sequence). CDR3 amino acids: CASAGRVNTEAFF. Written as DNA, the CDR3 is TGTGCCAGCGCTGGACGGGTGAACACTGAAGCTTTCTTT.

Comment on this clonotype: With only one base between it and a far larger clone, this is likely a read error. This CDR3 is CASSYSDELFF. In DNA form, the CDR3 reads TGTGCCAGCAGTTACTCGGACGAGCTGTTCTTC. This chain uses TRBV6-5 with TRBJ2-1, with D uncertain. The CDR3 loop spans 11 amino acids. Germline V gene sequence: CDR1 MNHEY, CDR2 SVGAGI.

There are a few counts of this clonotype. The chain joins TRBV12-3 or TRBV12-4 to TRBJ1-2; tentatively, D is TRBD1 (6 bases). V gave up 7 bases and J gave up 6 bases, with 15 bases separating them. This CDR3 comprises 13 residues. CDR3 sequence (DNA): TGTGCCAGCACCGCCAGGGGTTCGGATGGCTACACCTTC. It yields the protein CASTARGSDGYTF.

By share of the sample, this clonotype is medium-sized. CDR3 sequence reads: CATSDLQGLADNEQFF. CDR3 nucleotides: TGTGCCACCAGTGATCTCCAGGGACTAGCGGACAATGAGCAGTTCTTC. The genes are TRBV24-1 and TRBJ2-1; 11 bases map to TRBD2. CDR3 size: 16 residues. After removal of 3 bases from V and 5 bases from J, the junction contained 5 bases not matched to a gene. Germline V gene lookup returns CDR1 KGHDR and CDR2 SFDVKD.

This clonotype came up many times. CDR3 nucleotide sequence: TGTGCCAGCAGTAGCTCACACAGGGTGCCCGTTCCGGGACTAGCGAGAGGGGACGATGAGCAGTTCTTC. The encoded protein is CASSSSHRVPVPGLARGDDEQFF. The rearrangement uses TRBV12-3 or TRBV12-4 and TRBJ2-1; 10 nucleotides align to TRBD2. The CDR3 contains 23 residues. The V gene end was trimmed by 5 bases and the J gene end by 8 bases; junction bases not matched to a gene: 33.

Judged by abundance, this clonotype is medium-sized. CDR3 loop: CASRRTGAYNEQFF. The CDR3 DNA is TGTGCCAGTAGGAGGACAGGGGCCTACAATGAGCAGTTCTTC. The chain is built from TRBV19 and TRBJ2-1; 9 bases map to TRBD1. Losses at the gene ends were 6 bases for V and 2 bases for J; bases not matched to a gene: 2. The CDR3 is 14 amino acids. CDR1 is LNHDA and CDR2 is SQIVND in the germline V gene (reference sequence).

There are many counts of this clonotype. The chain employs TRBV20-1 and TRBJ2-3, with D perhaps matching TRBD2 (6 bases). CDR1 and CDR2 (germline): DFQATT, SNEGSKA (reference sequence). V lost 6 bases, J lost 1 base, and 11 bases lay in between. The CDR3 is made up of 13 amino acids. CDR3 in amino acids: CSALGGRTDTQYF. In nucleotides, the CDR3 is TGCAGTGCCCTAGGAGGGCGCACAGATACGCAGTATTTT.